This TCR beta chain is from a study of CD4 T cells in relation to SARS-CoV-2 and coronaviruses. Study as a whole: ViraFEST: approximately eleven-day antigen culture of PBMCs, then TCR beta CDR3 sequencing.

V was pared by 8 bases and J by 4 bases, with 15 bases between. The CDR3 is made up of 14 amino acids. The germline V gene encodes CDR1 SNHLY and CDR2 FYNNEI. CD4+ T cells from unexposed donors were obtained before the COVID-19 pandemic (2011-2018). Isolation of CD4+ T cells took place after approximately eleven days in culture. Unexposed-donor CD4+ T cells were probed with SARS-CoV-2 S/N and four cold-coronavirus spikes, cells permitting. TCRdb's copy holds only in-frame clones and misses some; the assay was immunoSEQ multiplex PCR. This sample carries about 29,000 clones, around 72% of them seen once, and the ten largest clones take roughly an eighth. There are a few counts of this clone. Its antigen is not identified.

This chain connects TRBV2 to TRBJ1-3, with D unresolved. The receptor was isolated from a human donor in good health. Sequenced input: CD4+ T cells from PBMCs, cultured in vitro. CDR3 sequence: CASDRPLRGNTIYF. The CDR3 DNA sequence: TGTGCCAGCGACCGACCCCTTCGGGGAAACACCATATATTTT.